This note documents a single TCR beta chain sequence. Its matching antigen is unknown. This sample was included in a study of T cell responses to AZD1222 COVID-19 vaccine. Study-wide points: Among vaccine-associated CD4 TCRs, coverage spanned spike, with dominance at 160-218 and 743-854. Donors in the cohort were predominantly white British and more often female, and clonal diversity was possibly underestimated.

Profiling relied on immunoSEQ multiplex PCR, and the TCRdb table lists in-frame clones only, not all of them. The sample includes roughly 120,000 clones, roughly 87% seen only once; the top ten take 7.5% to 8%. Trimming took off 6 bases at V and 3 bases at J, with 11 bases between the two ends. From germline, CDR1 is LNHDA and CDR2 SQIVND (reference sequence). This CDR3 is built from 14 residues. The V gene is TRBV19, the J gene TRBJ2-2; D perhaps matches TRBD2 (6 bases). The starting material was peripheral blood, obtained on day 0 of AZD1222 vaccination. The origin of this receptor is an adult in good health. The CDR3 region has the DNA TGTGCCAGTAGCCCCGGGGGAGACACCGGGGAGCTGTTTTTT. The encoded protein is CASSPGGDTGELFF.